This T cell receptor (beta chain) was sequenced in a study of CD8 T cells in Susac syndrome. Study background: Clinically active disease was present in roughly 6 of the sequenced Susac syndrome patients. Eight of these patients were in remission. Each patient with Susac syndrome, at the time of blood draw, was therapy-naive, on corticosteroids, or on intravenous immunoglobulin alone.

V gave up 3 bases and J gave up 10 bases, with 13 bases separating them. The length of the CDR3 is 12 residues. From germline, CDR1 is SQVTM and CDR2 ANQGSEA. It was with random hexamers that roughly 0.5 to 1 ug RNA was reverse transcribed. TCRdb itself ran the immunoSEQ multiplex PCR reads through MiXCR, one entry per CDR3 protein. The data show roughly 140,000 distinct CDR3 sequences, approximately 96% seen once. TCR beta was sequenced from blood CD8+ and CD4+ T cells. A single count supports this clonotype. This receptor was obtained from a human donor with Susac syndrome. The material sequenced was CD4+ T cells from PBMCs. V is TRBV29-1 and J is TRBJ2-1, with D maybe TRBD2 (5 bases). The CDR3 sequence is CSVEVLAGEQFF. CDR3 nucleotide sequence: TGCAGCGTTGAGGTCCTAGCAGGAGAGCAGTTCTTC.